Each of the 8 T cell receptor beta chains below was sequenced from the same sample in a study of human T cells and chemical hapten exposure. The time point here: patch test 1, 2 weeks after DPC sensitization. Treatment defined: therapeutic diphenylcyclopropenone sensitization with weekly scalp DPC. TCRdb processed the RACE reads anew with MiXCR; each CDR3 protein has one entry. The sample gives under 120,000 distinct CDR3 sequences, approximately 10% of which show up once; around 3.5% is in the top ten. The input for sequencing was whole blood, taken in connection with sensitization to the hapten diphenylcyclopropenone (DPC). These receptors were collected from a woman aged 40-49 years with alopecia areata. Some clones in this sample may be carry-over from other donors' samples.

There are many counts of this clonotype. The CDR3 DNA is TGTGCCAGCAGCCAAGATTCGGCCACCGGCAAAAACATTCAGTACTTC. This translates into CASSQDSATGKNIQYF. J is TRBJ2-4 and V is TRBV14; no clear D gene. Germline-derived CDR1 and CDR2 are SGHDN and FVKESK. V was pared by 0 bases and J by 3 bases, with 12 bases between. The CDR3 runs to 16 residues.

This clonotype showed up many times. The chain carries TRBV5-1 and TRBJ2-2; the D gene is possibly TRBD2 (5 bases). CDR1 and CDR2 from the germline V gene are SGHRS and YFSETQ. V lost 4 bases and J lost 0, with 13 bases in between. This CDR3 spans 16 amino acids. In DNA form, the CDR3 reads TGCGCCAGCAGCCCGGGGAGCCGAACGAACACCGGGGAGCTGTTTTTT. This encodes CASSPGSRTNTGELFF. Complete variable domain (other parts from reference TRBV5-1 and TRBJ2-2): KAGVTQTPRYLIKTRGQQVTLSCSPISGHRSVSWYQQTPGQGLQFLFEYFSETQRNKGNFPGRFSGRQFSNSRSEMNVSTLELGDSALYLCASSPGSRTNTGELFFGEGSRLTVL.

This clonotype was counted at least ten times. The chain combines TRBV29-1 with TRBJ2-7; weak D call: TRBD1 (6 bases). Trimming left V 4 bases short and J 4 bases short, with 8 bases between. The CDR3 loop spans 11 amino acids. CDR1 SQVTM and CDR2 ANQGSEA come from the germline V gene. CDR3 protein: CSVADSYEQYF. In DNA, the CDR3 is TGCAGCGTTGCGGACAGTTACGAGCAGTACTTC.

This clonotype was recorded a few times. This CDR3 is CASSLGAWSADTQYF. For the CDR3, the DNA is TGTGCCAGCAGCTTGGGCGCTTGGAGCGCAGATACGCAGTATTTT. The J gene is TRBJ2-3, the V gene TRBV7-8; D gene ambiguous. V lost 3 bases, J lost 4 bases, and 14 bases lay in between. Germline V gene sequence: CDR1 SGHVS, CDR2 FQNEAQ. The CDR3 is made up of 15 amino acids.

This clonotype turned up a few times. The chain uses TRBV9 and TRBJ2-1; D ambiguous. Looked up from germline, CDR1 is SGDLS and CDR2 is YYNGEE. This CDR3 region has 12 residues. Trimming left V 1 base short and J 10 bases short, with 9 bases between. CDR3: CASSVSSREQFF. The CDR3 coding sequence is TGTGCCAGCAGCGTATCGTCGCGGGAGCAGTTCTTC.

The rearrangement links TRBV7-9 to TRBJ1-2, with 8 nucleotides matching TRBD1. The CDR3 is made up of 14 amino acids. The germline gives CDR1 SEHNR, CDR2 FQNEAQ (reference sequence). J was trimmed by 4 bases and V by 1 base; bases with no gene match: 2. In DNA form, the CDR3 reads TGTGCCAGCAGCTTAGGGGGACAGGCCTATGGCTACACCTTC. Encoded protein: CASSLGGQAYGYTF.

Concerning this clonotype: It may be a read error: a sequence one base away is much more abundant. The V and J genes are TRBV12-3 or TRBV12-4 and TRBJ2-7, with TRBD2 identical over 10 bases. The ends lost 5 bases at V and 3 bases at J; junction bases unmatched: 4. The CDR3 runs to 14 residues. CDR3 sequence (DNA): TGTGCCAGCAGTCCCAGCGGGGGGGTCTACGAGCAGTACTTC. Translating gives CASSPSGGVYEQYF.

This clonotype appeared a few times. The chain has TRBV27 and TRBJ2-1; D is uncertain. Looked up from germline, CDR1 is MNHEY and CDR2 is SMNVEV (reference sequence). The CDR3 runs to 15 residues. V was trimmed by 2 bases and J by 1 base, leaving 9 bases between them. The CDR3 protein is CASSLGLPSYNEQFF. CDR3 coding DNA: TGTGCCAGCAGTTTAGGGCTACCTTCCTACAATGAGCAGTTCTTC.